This T cell receptor beta chain was captured by sequencing in a study of blood T cells in healthy people across ages. Study-level information: Using template switching, researchers captured about one barcoded beta molecule for each two T cells. Study-wide points: It was not possible, with unsorted PBMCs, to conclusively compare naive and antigen-experienced cells.

Remarks on this clonotype: Its antigen is unidentified.

The second PCR ran about 6 to 12 cycles with a sample-barcoded 5' primer and J-beta primers. Tagging of each cDNA molecule was performed by a template-switch adaptor with 12 random nucleotides. TCRdb redid the calling of the 5' RACE reads with MiXCR, one entry per CDR3 protein. This sample carries 700,000 to 950,000 distinct CDR3 sequences, roughly 45% of them seen once, and the ten largest clones take roughly 20%. This CDR3 contains 13 residues. CDR1 is MGHDK, CDR2 SYGVNS, per germline. Material: blood. This chain connects TRBV25-1 to TRBJ2-5; 11 bases agree with TRBD1. The DNA end favors TRBJ2-7, so the J call may be wrong. The TCR comes from an older woman in good health. The CDR3 nucleotides read TGTGCCAGCACGGGACAGGGGGAGGGCGAGCAGTACTTC. It specifies CASTGQGEGEQYF.